The 26 T cell receptor beta chains reported below all come from one sample, sequenced in a study of shared clonotypes between healthy human individuals. TCRdb's table, derived via immunoSEQ multiplex PCR, lists solely in-frame clones and lacks some. The sample comprises over a million clones, around 95% of which are singletons, and 1% to 1.5% rests with the top ten. Sequenced sample: naive CD4+ T cells sorted from blood. Indicated subset: CD45RA+ positively selected. These receptors all come from a man aged 25-40 years in good health.

The rearrangement uses TRBV4-1 and TRBJ1-4; D not resolved. CDR3 length: 16 residues. Trimming removed 1 base from V and 2 bases from J, with 11 bases in between. Germline V gene data show CDR1 as MGHRA and CDR2 as YSYEKL. CDR3 protein: CASSQVAGRTNEKLFF. DNA of the CDR3: TGCGCCAGCAGCCAAGTAGCCGGGCGGACTAATGAAAAACTGTTTTTT.

V gene TRBV9 combines with J gene TRBJ2-2; TRBD2 might be the D (5 bases). The V gene's germline CDR1 is SGDLS and CDR2 YYNGEE. V was pared by 0 bases and J by 6 bases, with 9 bases between. This CDR3 has 14 residues. CDR3 region: CASSVAWRAGELFF. The DNA of the CDR3 is TGTGCCAGCAGCGTAGCTTGGCGGGCCGGGGAGCTGTTTTTT.

This chain links TRBV27 with TRBJ2-5, with D maybe TRBD1 (5 bases). Germline V gives CDR1 MNHEY, CDR2 SMNVEV (reference sequence). The ends were cut back, 3 bases at V and 5 bases at J, with 19 bases in the middle. The CDR3 is 16 amino acids. CDR3 region: CASSFLTAGNRETQYF. Written as DNA, the CDR3 is TGTGCCAGCAGTTTCTTGACCGCAGGGAATAGGGAGACCCAGTACTTC.

V gene TRBV5-1 combines with J gene TRBJ2-3, with D possibly being TRBD2 (6 bases). Germline lookup yields CDR1 SGHRS and CDR2 YFSETQ. V was clipped by 0 bases and J by 2 bases, with 10 bases between them. The CDR3 is made up of 15 amino acids. The CDR3 protein is CASSLAGTYTDTQYF. Written as DNA, the CDR3 is TGCGCCAGCAGCTTGGCGGGGACTTACACAGATACGCAGTATTTT.

This clone is a singleton in its sample. The genes are TRBV5-4 and TRBJ2-3, with 16 bases aligning to TRBD2. The germline CDR1 and CDR2 sequences are SGHNT and YYREEE (reference sequence). This CDR3 is 18 amino acids long. V gave up 4 bases and J gave up 4 bases; unmatched junction bases: 9. The CDR3 loop is CASSRPGTSGRAPDTQYF. The CDR3 nucleotides are TGTGCCAGCAGCCGTCCCGGGACTAGCGGGAGGGCCCCAGATACGCAGTATTTT.

The chain carries TRBV7-6 and TRBJ1-5; weak D call: TRBD1 (6 bases). The CDR3 sequence is 17 residues long. The germline V gene has CDR1 SGHVS and CDR2 FNYEAQ. V was cut by 2 bases and J by 0 bases, with 14 bases left in between. CDR3 amino acids: CASSLSGGPNSNQPQHF. CDR3 DNA: TGTGCCAGCAGCTTATCCGGGGGCCCAAATAGCAATCAGCCCCAGCATTTT.

The CDR3 sequence: CASSQVEGAGHSGAQHF. For the CDR3, the DNA is TGCGCCAGCAGCCAAGTTGAGGGGGCGGGACACTCGGGGGCCCAGCATTTT. The gene calls are TRBV4-1 and TRBJ1-5; 7 bases match TRBD1. CDR1 and CDR2 (germline): MGHRA, YSYEKL. The CDR3 is 17 amino acids. V lost 1 base and J lost 11; bases outside the gene matches: 17.

V and J are TRBV6-5 and TRBJ1-5; D perhaps matches TRBD1 (6 bases). V lost 2 bases and J lost 2, with 13 bases in between. CDR3 length equals 16 residues. Germline CDR1 and CDR2: MNHEY and SVGAGI. CDR3: CASSYDGGVGNQPQHF. The DNA of the CDR3 is TGTGCCAGCAGTTACGACGGGGGCGTCGGCAATCAGCCCCAGCATTTT.

The chain links TRBV29-1 to TRBJ2-6; D may be TRBD1 or TRBD2 (7 bases each). Trimming removed 6 bases from V and 0 bases from J, with 18 bases in between. This CDR3 is built from 17 residues. Germline V gives CDR1 SQVTM, CDR2 ANQGSEA. The CDR3 DNA sequence: TGCAGCGTCCAGGGGGAGGGGCGAAGCTCTGGGGCCAACGTCCTGACTTTC. Encoded protein: CSVQGEGRSSGANVLTF.

To note about this clone: Within the sample, other DNA sequences also encode this same CDR3. The chain is built from TRBV27 and TRBJ2-7; 10 bases fit TRBD2. Germline V gene data show CDR1 as MNHEY and CDR2 as SMNVEV (reference sequence). This CDR3 is built from 16 residues. V lost 0 bases and J lost 4; bases outside the gene matches: 6. The CDR3 DNA is TGTGCCAGCAGTTTATCTAGGCTAGCGGGAGCGTACGAGCAGTACTTC. Translating gives CASSLSRLAGAYEQYF.

The rearrangement uses TRBV29-1 and TRBJ1-2; maybe TRBD1 (6 bases). CDR3 length: 13 amino acids. CDR1 is SQVTM, CDR2 ANQGSEA, per germline. The V gene lost 3 bases and the J gene lost 5 bases, with 13 bases spanning the gap. For the CDR3, the DNA is TGCAGCGTTGAGCAACCCACAGGGTATGGCTACACCTTC. Its protein product is CSVEQPTGYGYTF.

This rearrangement joins TRBV2 to TRBJ2-3; TRBD2 matches at 7 bases. CDR1 SNHLY and CDR2 FYNNEI come from the germline V gene. CDR3 length: 18 amino acids. V was clipped by 8 bases and J by 4 bases; unmatched bases: 21. The CDR3 spells CASPFRSGIGTHPDTQYF. DNA of the CDR3: TGTGCCAGCCCTTTCAGGAGCGGGATAGGAACACACCCAGATACGCAGTATTTT. The entire variable domain, with the rest obtained from reference TRBV2 and TRBJ2-3, is as follows: EPEVTQTPSHQVTQMGQEVILRCVPISNHLYFYWYRQILGQKVEFLVSFYNNEISEKSEIFDDQFSVERPDGSNFTLKIRSTKLEDSAMYFCASPFRSGIGTHPDTQYFGPGTRLTVL.

The chain uses TRBV6-5 and TRBJ2-5, with 8 bases that match TRBD1. CDR3 length: 13 residues. V trimming: 4 bases; J trimming: 7 bases; junction bases outside the gene matches: 5. Germline V CDR1 and CDR2: MNHEY, SVGAGI. This chain's CDR3 is CASSWDRTGTQYF. Written as DNA, the CDR3 is TGTGCCAGCAGTTGGGACAGGACGGGGACCCAGTACTTC.

The rearrangement uses TRBV5-1 and TRBJ2-2; D ambiguous. V was clipped by 0 bases and J by 6 bases, with 9 bases between them. Germline-derived CDR1 and CDR2 are SGHRS and YFSETQ. This CDR3 comprises 14 residues. Written as DNA, the CDR3 is TGCGCCAGCAGCTTGGGCAGATTCCCCGGGGAGCTGTTTTTT. Translated: CASSLGRFPGELFF.

This chain uses TRBV10-3 with TRBJ2-3; 9 positions match TRBD2. The CDR3 totals 17 residues. Germline V gene sequence: CDR1 ENHRY, CDR2 SYGVKD. V lost 4 bases to trimming and J lost 3 bases; unmatched junction nucleotides: 11. The CDR3 protein is CAISGRSSGDSTDTQYF. CDR3 bases: TGTGCCATCAGTGGAAGGTCTAGCGGGGACTCTACAGATACGCAGTATTTT.

This chain links TRBV28 with TRBJ1-5, with 7 bases fitting TRBD1. Per the germline V gene, CDR1 is MDHEN and CDR2 is SYDVKM. V trimming: 6 bases; J trimming: 2 bases; junction bases outside the gene matches: 10. The length of the CDR3 is 16 residues. The CDR3 loop is CASSRGFGVGNQPQHF. DNA of the CDR3: TGTGCCAGCAGCAGGGGGTTCGGTGTTGGCAATCAGCCCCAGCATTTT.

The chain uses TRBV7-3 and TRBJ2-5; tentatively, D is TRBD1 (6 bases). With 4 bases removed from V and 10 bases from J, the gap between germline ends came to 16 bases. The CDR3 contains 13 residues. Per the germline V gene, CDR1 is SGHTA and CDR2 is FQGTGA. In DNA, the CDR3 is TGTGCCAGCAGCTCTGACAGGCAAGGGGACCAGTACTTC. The encoded protein is CASSSDRQGDQYF.

This chain joins TRBV28 and TRBJ2-7; 9 bases agree with TRBD2. The CDR3 spans 17 residues. J lost 5 bases, V lost 5 bases, and 16 bases had no gene match. Germline lookup yields CDR1 MDHEN and CDR2 SYDVKM. The CDR3 coding sequence is TGTGCCAGCAGTCCAACGGTGGGCCTAGCGGGGAAGCACGAGCAGTACTTC. As protein: CASSPTVGLAGKHEQYF.

This rearrangement joins TRBV6-1 to TRBJ1-3; D call uncertain. This CDR3 is 14 amino acids long. The ends were cut back, 8 bases at V and 0 bases at J, with 11 bases in the middle. Germline V gene sequence: CDR1 MNHNS, CDR2 SASEGT. The CDR3 is CASCFGSSGNTIYF. For the CDR3, the DNA is TGTGCCAGCTGTTTCGGTAGCTCTGGAAACACCATATATTTT.

The rearrangement uses TRBV6-1 and TRBJ1-2; D is undetermined. From germline, CDR1 is MNHNS and CDR2 SASEGT. The CDR3 totals 12 residues. Deletions cut 9 bases from V and 2 bases from J, with 10 bases between. CDR3 protein: CARADRNYGYTF. CDR3 DNA sequence: TGTGCCAGGGCGGACCGGAACTATGGCTACACCTTC.

This clone appeared once. This chain joins TRBV6-5 and TRBJ2-1, with 7 bases identical to TRBD2. V dropped 2 bases and J dropped 1; count of bases not matched to a gene: 5. This CDR3 is 16 amino acids long. Germline CDR1 is MNHEY and CDR2 is SVGAGI. CDR3 amino acids: CASSYRGGGSYNEQFF. The CDR3 coding sequence is TGTGCCAGCAGTTACAGAGGCGGGGGATCCTACAATGAGCAGTTCTTC.

This chain connects TRBV21-1 to TRBJ2-5; the D call TRBD1 from the table was never checked on the DNA. TRBV21-1 is marked as a pseudogene. The CDR3 runs 16 residues. The CDR3 loop reads CASFSQGVLWRETQYF. In DNA form, the CDR3 reads TGTGCCAGTTTCTCTCAGGGGGTTCTCTGGAGGGAGACCCAGTACTTC.

The chain couples TRBV7-6 to TRBJ2-7, with a possible D match to TRBD2 (6 bases). V dropped 5 bases and J dropped 3 bases, with 17 bases sitting between them. The germline gives CDR1 SGHVS, CDR2 FNYEAQ. CDR3 length: 15 amino acids. CDR3 protein: CASSKTSGGIYEQYF. CDR3 in DNA: TGTGCCAGCAGCAAAACTTCAGGCGGGATCTACGAGCAGTACTTC.

The genes are TRBV5-8 and TRBJ1-5, with D perhaps matching TRBD1 (5 bases). Looked up from germline, CDR1 is SGHTS and CDR2 is YDEGEE. Trimming shortened V by 4 bases and J by 2 bases, and 16 bases separated the two germline ends. This CDR3 spans 16 amino acids. The CDR3 bases are TGTGCCAGCAGCCTGGAAGCGAGGGGAGGCAATCAGCCCCAGCATTTT. This encodes CASSLEARGGNQPQHF.

The chain couples TRBV11-1 to TRBJ2-7; 11 nucleotides agree with TRBD2. With V trimmed by 1 base and J by 0 bases, 8 bases remained unmatched. CDR3 length: 18 residues. Germline V gene lookup returns CDR1 SGHAT and CDR2 FQDESV (reference sequence). In nucleotides, the CDR3 is TGTGCCAGCAGCTTAGAAACTAGCGGGAGTGGGACCTCCTACGAGCAGTACTTC. This translates into CASSLETSGSGTSYEQYF.

The J gene is TRBJ2-5, the V gene TRBV10-1; possibly TRBD1 for D (5 bases). Looked up from germline, CDR1 is WNHNN and CDR2 is SYGVQD (reference sequence). The V and J ends lost 3 bases and 5 bases respectively, with 19 bases between them. This CDR3 spans 16 amino acids. Here the CDR3 DNA reads TGCGCCAGCAGTGAAGAAGGGCTAGGGGCCTTTGAGACCCAGTACTTC. Amino acids: CASSEEGLGAFETQYF.